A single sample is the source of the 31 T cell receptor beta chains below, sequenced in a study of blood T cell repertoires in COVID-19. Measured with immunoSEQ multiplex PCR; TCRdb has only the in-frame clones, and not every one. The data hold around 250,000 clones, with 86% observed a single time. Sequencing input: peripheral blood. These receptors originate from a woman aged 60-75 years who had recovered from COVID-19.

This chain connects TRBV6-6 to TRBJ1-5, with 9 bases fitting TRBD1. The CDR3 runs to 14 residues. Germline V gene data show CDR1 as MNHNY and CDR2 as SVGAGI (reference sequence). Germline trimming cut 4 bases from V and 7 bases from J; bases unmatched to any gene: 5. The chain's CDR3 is CASSFTGGRQPQHF. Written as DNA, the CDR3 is TGTGCCAGCAGTTTTACAGGGGGCCGACAGCCCCAGCATTTT.

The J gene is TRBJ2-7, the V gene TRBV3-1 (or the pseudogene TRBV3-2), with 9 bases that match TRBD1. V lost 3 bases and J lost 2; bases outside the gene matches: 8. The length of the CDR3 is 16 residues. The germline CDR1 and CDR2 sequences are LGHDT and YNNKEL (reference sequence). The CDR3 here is CASSHPPGQGTYEQYF. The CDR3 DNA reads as TGTGCCAGCAGCCATCCGCCGGGACAGGGTACCTACGAGCAGTACTTC.

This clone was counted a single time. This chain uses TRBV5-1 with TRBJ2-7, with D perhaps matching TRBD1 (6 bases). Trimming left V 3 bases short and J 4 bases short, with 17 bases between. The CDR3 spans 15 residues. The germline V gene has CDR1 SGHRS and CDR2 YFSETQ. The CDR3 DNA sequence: TGCGCCAGCAGCTCCGCCGGGACATCGGGGTACGAGCAGTACTTC. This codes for CASSSAGTSGYEQYF.

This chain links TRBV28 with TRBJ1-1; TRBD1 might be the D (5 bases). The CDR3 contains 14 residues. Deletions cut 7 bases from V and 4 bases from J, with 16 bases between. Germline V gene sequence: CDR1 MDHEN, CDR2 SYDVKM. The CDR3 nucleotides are TGTGCCAGCACCCCTATAGGGGTAGGCACTGAAGCTTTCTTT. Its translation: CASTPIGVGTEAFF.

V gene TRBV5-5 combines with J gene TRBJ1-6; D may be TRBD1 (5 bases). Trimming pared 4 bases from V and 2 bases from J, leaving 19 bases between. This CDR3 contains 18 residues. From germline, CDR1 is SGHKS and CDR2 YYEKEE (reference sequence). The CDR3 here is CASSRGTSDRPYNSPLHF. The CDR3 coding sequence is TGTGCCAGCAGCCGCGGGACCTCCGATCGCCCCTATAATTCACCCCTCCACTTT.

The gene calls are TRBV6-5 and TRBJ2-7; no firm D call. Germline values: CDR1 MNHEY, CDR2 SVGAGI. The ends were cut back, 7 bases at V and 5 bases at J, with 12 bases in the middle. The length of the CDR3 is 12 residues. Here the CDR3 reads CASTYIFHEQYF. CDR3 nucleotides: TGTGCCAGCACATACATTTTCCACGAGCAGTACTTC.

For the CDR3, the DNA is TGCGCCAGCAGGACTAGCGGCCCGGGGGATACGCAGTATTTT. This sequence encodes CASRTSGPGDTQYF. The chain couples TRBV5-1 to TRBJ2-3, with 9 bases matching TRBD2. This CDR3 spans 14 amino acids. Germline lookup yields CDR1 SGHRS and CDR2 YFSETQ. The ends lost 5 bases at V and 6 bases at J; junction bases unmatched: 7. Complete variable domain (other parts from reference TRBV5-1 and TRBJ2-3): KAGVTQTPRYLIKTRGQQVTLSCSPISGHRSVSWYQQTPGQGLQFLFEYFSETQRNKGNFPGRFSGRQFSNSRSEMNVSTLELGDSALYLCASRTSGPGDTQYFGPGTRLTVL.

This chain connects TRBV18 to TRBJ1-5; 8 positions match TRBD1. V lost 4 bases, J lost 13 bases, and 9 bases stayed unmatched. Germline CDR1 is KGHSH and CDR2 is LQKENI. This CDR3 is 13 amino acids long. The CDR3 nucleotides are TGTGCCAGCTCACAGGACAGGGATGTAGGTCAGCATTTT. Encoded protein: CASSQDRDVGQHF.

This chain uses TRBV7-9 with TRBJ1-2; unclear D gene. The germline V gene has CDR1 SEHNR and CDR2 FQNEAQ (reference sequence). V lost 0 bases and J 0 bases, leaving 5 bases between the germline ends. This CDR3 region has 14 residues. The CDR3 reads CASSLAGANYGYTF. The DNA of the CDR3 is TGTGCCAGCAGCTTAGCCGGAGCTAACTATGGCTACACCTTC.

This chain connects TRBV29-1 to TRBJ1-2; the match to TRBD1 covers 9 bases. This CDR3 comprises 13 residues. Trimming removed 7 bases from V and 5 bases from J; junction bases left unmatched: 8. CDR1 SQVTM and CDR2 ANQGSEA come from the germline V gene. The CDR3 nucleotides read TGCAGCGCGGGGGACAGGGTAAAGTATGGCTACACCTTC. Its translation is CSAGDRVKYGYTF.

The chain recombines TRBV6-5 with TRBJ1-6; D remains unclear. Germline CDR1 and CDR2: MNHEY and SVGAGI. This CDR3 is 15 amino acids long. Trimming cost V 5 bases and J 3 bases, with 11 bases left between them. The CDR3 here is CASSHPRDYNSPLHF. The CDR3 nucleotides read TGTGCCAGCAGTCACCCTCGGGACTATAATTCACCCCTCCACTTT.

In DNA form, the CDR3 reads TGCAGCGTTGATCCGACAGGGATCTATGGCTACACCTTC. This sequence encodes CSVDPTGIYGYTF. The V gene is TRBV29-1, the J gene TRBJ1-2, with TRBD1 identical over 7 bases. Germline V CDR1 and CDR2: SQVTM, ANQGSEA. With 3 bases clipped from V and 4 bases from J, the junction kept 5 bases outside the gene matches. There are 13 residues in the CDR3.

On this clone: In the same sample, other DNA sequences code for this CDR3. This CDR3 is CASSRRDTQYF. CDR3 sequence (DNA): TGTGCCAGCAGCCGGAGAGATACGCAGTATTTT. The chain has TRBV28 and TRBJ2-3, with no clear D. Trimming cost V 6 bases and J 5 bases, with 6 bases left between them. Germline CDR1 reads MDHEN; CDR2 reads SYDVKM. CDR3 length: 11 residues.

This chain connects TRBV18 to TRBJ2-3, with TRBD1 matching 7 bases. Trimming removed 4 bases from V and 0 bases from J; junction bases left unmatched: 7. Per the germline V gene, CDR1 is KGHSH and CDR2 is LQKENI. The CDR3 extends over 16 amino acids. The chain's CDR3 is CASSLGQSPSTDTQYF. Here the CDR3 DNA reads TGTGCCAGCTCACTGGGACAGAGCCCTAGCACAGATACGCAGTATTTT. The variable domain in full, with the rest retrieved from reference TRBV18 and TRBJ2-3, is NAGVMQNPRHLVRRRGQEARLRCSPMKGHSHVYWYRQLPEEGLKFMVYLQKENIIDESGMPKERFSAEFPKEGPSILRIQQVVRGDSAAYFCASSLGQSPSTDTQYFGPGTRLTVL.

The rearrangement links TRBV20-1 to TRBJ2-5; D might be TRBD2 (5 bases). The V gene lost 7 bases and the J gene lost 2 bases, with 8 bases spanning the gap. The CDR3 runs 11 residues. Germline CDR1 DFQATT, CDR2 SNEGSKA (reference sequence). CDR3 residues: CSGADQETQYF. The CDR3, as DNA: TGCAGTGGAGCGGATCAAGAGACCCAGTACTTC.

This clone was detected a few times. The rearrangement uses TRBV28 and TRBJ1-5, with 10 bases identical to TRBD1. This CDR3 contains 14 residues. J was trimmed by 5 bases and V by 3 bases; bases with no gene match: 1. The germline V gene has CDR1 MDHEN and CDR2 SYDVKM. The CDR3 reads CASSFDRGHQPQHF. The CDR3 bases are TGTGCCAGCAGTTTCGACAGGGGGCATCAGCCCCAGCATTTT.

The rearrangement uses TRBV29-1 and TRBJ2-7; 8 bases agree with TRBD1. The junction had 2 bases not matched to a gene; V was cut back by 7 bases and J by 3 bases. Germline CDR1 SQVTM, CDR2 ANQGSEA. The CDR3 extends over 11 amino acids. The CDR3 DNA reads TGCAGCGCCGGGACAGGCTACGAGCAGTACTTC. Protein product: CSAGTGYEQYF.

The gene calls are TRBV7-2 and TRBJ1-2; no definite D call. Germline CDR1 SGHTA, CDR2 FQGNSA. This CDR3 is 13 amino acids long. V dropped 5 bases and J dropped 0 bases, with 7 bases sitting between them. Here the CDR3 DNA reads TGTGCCAGCAGCATCCCAGCTAACTATGGCTACACCTTC. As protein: CASSIPANYGYTF.

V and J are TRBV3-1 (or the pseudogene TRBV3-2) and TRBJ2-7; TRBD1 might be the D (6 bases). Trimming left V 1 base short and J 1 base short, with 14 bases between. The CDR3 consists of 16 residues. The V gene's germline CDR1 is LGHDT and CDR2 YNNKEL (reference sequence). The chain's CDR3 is CASSQAFRGYSYEQYF. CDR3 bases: TGTGCCAGCAGCCAAGCCTTTAGGGGGTATTCCTACGAGCAGTACTTC.

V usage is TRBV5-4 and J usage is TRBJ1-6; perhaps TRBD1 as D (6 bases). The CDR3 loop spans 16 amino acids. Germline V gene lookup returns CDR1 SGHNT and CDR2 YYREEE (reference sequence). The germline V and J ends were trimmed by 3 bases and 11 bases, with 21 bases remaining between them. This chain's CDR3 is CASSSGGTGAKPPLHF. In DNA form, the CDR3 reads TGTGCCAGCAGCTCGGGGGGAACGGGGGCGAAGCCACCCCTCCACTTT.

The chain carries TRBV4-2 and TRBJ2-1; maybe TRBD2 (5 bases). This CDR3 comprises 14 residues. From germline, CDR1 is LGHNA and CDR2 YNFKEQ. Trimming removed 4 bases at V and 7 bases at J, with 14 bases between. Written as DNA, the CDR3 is TGTGCCAGCAGCCCCCTAGGAGGCAGAAATGAGCAGTTCTTC. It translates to CASSPLGGRNEQFF.

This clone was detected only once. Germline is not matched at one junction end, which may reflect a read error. CDR3: CASSTDSQGTQYF. CDR3 DNA sequence: TGTGCCAGCAGCACTGACAGCCAAGGGACCCAGTACTTC. The chain combines TRBV5-4 with TRBJ2-5; a possible D gene is TRBD1 (5 bases). CDR1 is SGHNT and CDR2 is YYREEE in the germline V gene (reference sequence). The CDR3 covers 13 residues. The whole variable domain, filled in from reference TRBV5-4 and TRBJ2-5, reads ETGVTQSPTHLIKTRGQQVTLRCSSQSGHNTVSWYQQALGQGPQFIFQYYREEENGRGNFPPRFSGLQFPNYSSELNVNALELDDSALYLCASSTDSQGTQYFGPGTRLLVL.

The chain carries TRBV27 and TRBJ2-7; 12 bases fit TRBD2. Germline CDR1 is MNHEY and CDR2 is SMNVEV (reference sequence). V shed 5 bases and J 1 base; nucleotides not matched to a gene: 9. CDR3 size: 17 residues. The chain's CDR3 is CASSIRLAGETSYEQYF. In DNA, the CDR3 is TGTGCCAGCAGTATAAGACTAGCGGGGGAAACGTCCTACGAGCAGTACTTC.

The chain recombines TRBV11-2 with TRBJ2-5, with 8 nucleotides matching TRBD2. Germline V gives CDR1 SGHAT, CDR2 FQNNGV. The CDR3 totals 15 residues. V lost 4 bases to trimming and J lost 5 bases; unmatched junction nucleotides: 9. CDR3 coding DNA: TGTGCCAGCAGCTGGGCCGCCTCTAGCGGGGAGACCCAGTACTTC. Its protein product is CASSWAASSGETQYF.

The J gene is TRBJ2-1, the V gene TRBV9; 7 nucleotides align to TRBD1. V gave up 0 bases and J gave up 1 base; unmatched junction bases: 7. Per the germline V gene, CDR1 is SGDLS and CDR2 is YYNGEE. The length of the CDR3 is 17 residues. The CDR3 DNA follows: TGTGCCAGCAGCGTAGAAGGCAGGGGGTGGTCCTACAATGAGCAGTTCTTC. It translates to CASSVEGRGWSYNEQFF.

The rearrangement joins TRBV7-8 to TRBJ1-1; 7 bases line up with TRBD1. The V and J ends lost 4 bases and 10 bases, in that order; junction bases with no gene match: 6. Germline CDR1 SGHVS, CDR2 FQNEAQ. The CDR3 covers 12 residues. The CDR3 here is CASSSDRVAAFF. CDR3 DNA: TGTGCCAGCAGCTCCGACAGGGTTGCAGCTTTCTTT.

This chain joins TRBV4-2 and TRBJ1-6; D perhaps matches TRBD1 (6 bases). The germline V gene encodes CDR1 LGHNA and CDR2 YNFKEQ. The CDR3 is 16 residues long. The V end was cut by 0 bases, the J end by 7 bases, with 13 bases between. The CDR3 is CASSQDPETGNSPLHF. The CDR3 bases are TGTGCCAGCAGCCAAGATCCGGAGACAGGCAATTCACCCCTCCACTTT.

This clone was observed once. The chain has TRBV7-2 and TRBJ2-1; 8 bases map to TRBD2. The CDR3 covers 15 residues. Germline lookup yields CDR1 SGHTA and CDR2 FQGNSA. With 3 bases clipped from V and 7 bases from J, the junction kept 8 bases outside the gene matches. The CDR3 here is CASSFPGGVWNEQFF. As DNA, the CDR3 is TGTGCCAGCAGCTTTCCCGGGGGGGTCTGGAATGAGCAGTTCTTC.

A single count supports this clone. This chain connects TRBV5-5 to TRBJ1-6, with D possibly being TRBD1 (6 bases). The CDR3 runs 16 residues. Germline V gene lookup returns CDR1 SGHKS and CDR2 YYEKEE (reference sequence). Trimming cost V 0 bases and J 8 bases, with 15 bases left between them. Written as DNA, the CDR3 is TGTGCCAGCAGCTTGGGGTCAGGGCAGGGGTATTCACCCCTCCACTTT. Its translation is CASSLGSGQGYSPLHF. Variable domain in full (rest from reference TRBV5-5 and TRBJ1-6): DAGVTQSPTHLIKTRGQQVTLRCSPISGHKSVSWYQQVLGQGPQFIFQYYEKEERGRGNFPDRFSARQFPNYSSELNVNALLLGDSALYLCASSLGSGQGYSPLHFGNGTRLTVT.

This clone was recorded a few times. CDR3 region: CASSALDLNTEAFF. CDR3 DNA: TGTGCCAGCAGCGCCCTAGACTTGAACACTGAAGCTTTCTTT. The chain recombines TRBV5-4 with TRBJ1-1; unclear D gene. The germline V gene encodes CDR1 SGHNT and CDR2 YYREEE (reference sequence). V lost 4 bases to trimming and J lost 0 bases, with 10 bases between them. CDR3 size: 14 residues.

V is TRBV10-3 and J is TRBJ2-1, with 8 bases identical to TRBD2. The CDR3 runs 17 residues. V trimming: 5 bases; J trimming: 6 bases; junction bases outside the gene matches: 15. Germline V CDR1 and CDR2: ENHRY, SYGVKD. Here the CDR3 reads CAISRPPRGGLVNEQFF. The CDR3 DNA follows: TGTGCCATCAGTCGCCCCCCCCGGGGGGGCCTGGTCAATGAGCAGTTCTTC.